This TCR beta chain came from a study of cytotoxic CD8 clonotypes in ibrutinib-treated CLL. Overall study findings and caveats: Lymph node repertoires were not studied, and sampling times were unmatched.

To note about this clone: Its cognate antigen is unknown.

TCRdb's copy holds only in-frame clones and misses some; the assay was immunoSEQ multiplex PCR. The sample lists some 29,000 clones, approximately 71% occurring once. J was trimmed by 4 bases and V by 8 bases; bases with no gene match: 8. Germline V gene sequence: CDR1 MNHEY, CDR2 SMNVEV (reference sequence). The length of the CDR3 is 14 residues. V is TRBV27 and J is TRBJ2-3; 8 nucleotides line up with TRBD2. This receptor was obtained from a human donor with chronic lymphocytic leukemia. The starting material was PBMCs, obtained after 24 months of ibrutinib treatment. In DNA, the CDR3 is TGTGCCAGCCGACGGGGGGGGAACGCAGATACGCAGTATTTT. Translated: CASRRGGNADTQYF.